This T cell receptor (beta chain) was recovered during a study of T cells in localized non-small cell lung cancer. Findings and limits, study-wide: T cell clonality was highest in uninvolved adjacent lung, above tumor. Across samples, adjacent lung featured a median 57 of the top 100 tumor clones. Longer overall survival associated with higher blood T cell density; shorter survival with higher adjacent-lung clonality.

Only in-frame clones appear in the TCRdb table, and some are missing; sequencing was by immunoSEQ multiplex PCR. This table holds 19,000 or so clones, around four fifths found once. Trimming took off 3 bases at V and 5 bases at J, with 14 bases between the two ends. The CDR3 contains 14 residues. Per the germline V gene, CDR1 is ENHRY and CDR2 is SYGVKD. In regard to this clone: Its antigen is unknown.

This sequence was found in a male donor aged 60 or over with stage III lung adenocarcinoma. Specimen: peripheral blood, collected before any cancer treatment. The J gene is TRBJ2-7, the V gene TRBV10-3; D ambiguous. CDR3 protein: CAISDTGLLNEQYF. CDR3 bases: TGTGCCATCAGTGACACCGGGCTTCTGAACGAGCAGTACTTC.